This T cell receptor beta chain was found in a study of molecular identifiers for immune sequencing clone quantification. TCRdb independently ran MiXCR on the PCR reads; one entry per CDR3 protein. The repertoire includes 75,000 to 95,000 distinct CDR3 sequences, approximately 25% of them detected once, and 0.78% sits in the top ten. This clonotype came up many times. The clonotype originates from a human donor in good health. Some libraries in this study had Jurkat cell RNA spiked in. Material for sequencing was naive CD8+ T cells from blood, with Jurkat cell RNA spiked in. This sample's subset: FACS-sorted CD8+CD4-CCR7+CD45RA+ naive T cells.

The CDR3 DNA is TGCAGTGCTGTCAGAGAAGACACAGATACGCAGTATTTT. Amino acid sequence: CSAVREDTDTQYF. The gene calls are TRBV20-1 and TRBJ2-3; D gene uncertain. CDR1 and CDR2 from the germline V gene are DFQATT and SNEGSKA (reference sequence). The CDR3 runs to 13 residues. Trimming cost V 5 bases and J 2 bases, with 11 bases left between them.